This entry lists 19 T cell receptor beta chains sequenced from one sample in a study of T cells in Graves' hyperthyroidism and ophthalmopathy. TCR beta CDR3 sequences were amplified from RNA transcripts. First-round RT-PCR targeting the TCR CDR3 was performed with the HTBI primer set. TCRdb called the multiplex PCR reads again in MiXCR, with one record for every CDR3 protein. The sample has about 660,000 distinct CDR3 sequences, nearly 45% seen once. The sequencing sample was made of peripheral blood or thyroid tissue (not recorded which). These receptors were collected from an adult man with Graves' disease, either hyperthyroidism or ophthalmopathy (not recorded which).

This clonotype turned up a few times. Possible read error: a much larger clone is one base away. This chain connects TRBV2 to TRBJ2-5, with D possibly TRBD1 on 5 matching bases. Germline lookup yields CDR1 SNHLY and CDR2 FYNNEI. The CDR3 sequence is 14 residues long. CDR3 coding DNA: TGTGCCAGCAGCCCGACAGCTAACCAAGAGATCCAGTACTTC. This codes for CASSPTANQEIQYF.

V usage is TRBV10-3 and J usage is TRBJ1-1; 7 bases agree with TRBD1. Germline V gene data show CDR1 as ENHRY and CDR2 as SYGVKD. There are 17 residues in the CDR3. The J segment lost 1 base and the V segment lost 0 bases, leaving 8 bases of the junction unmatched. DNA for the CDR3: TGTGCCATCAGTGAGTCGAGGGGGCCAGTTGGGAACACTGAAGCTTTCTTT. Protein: CAISESRGPVGNTEAFF.

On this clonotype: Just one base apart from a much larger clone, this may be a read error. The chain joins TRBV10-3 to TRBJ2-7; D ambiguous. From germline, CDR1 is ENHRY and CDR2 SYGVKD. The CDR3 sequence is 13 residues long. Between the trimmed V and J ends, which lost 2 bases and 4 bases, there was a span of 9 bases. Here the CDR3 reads CAISESRWYEQYF. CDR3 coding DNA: TGTGCCATCAGTGAGAGCAGGTGGTACGAGCAGTACTTC.

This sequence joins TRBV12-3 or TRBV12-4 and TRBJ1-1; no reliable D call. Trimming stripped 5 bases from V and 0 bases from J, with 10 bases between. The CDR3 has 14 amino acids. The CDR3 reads CASSPRVLNTEAFF. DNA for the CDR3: TGTGCCAGCAGTCCCCGGGTCCTGAACACTGAAGCTTTCTTT.

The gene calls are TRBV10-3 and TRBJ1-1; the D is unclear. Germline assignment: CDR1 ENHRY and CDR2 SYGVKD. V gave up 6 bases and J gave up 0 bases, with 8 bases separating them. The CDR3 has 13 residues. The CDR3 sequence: CAIRDVVNTEAFF. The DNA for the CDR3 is TGTGCCATCAGGGACGTGGTGAACACTGAAGCTTTCTTT.

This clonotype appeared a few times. The chain's CDR3 is CASSTSGRLETQYF. Here the CDR3 DNA reads TGTGCCAGCAGTACTAGCGGGAGATTGGAGACCCAGTACTTC. The chain is built from TRBV7-2 and TRBJ2-5; 11 bases match TRBD2. V shed 6 bases and J 5 bases; nucleotides not matched to a gene: 5. The CDR3 runs 14 residues. Per the germline V gene, CDR1 is SGHTA and CDR2 is FQGNSA. The variable domain in full, with the rest retrieved from reference TRBV7-2 and TRBJ2-5, is GAGVSQSPSNKVTEKGKDVELRCDPISGHTALYWYRQSLGQGLEFLIYFQGNSAPDKSGLPSDRFSAERTGGSVSTLTIQRTQQEDSAVYLCASSTSGRLETQYFGPGTRLLVL.

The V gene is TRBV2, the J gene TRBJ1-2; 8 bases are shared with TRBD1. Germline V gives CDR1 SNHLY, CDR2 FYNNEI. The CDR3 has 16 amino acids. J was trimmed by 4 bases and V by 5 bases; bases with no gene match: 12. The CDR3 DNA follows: TGTGCCAGCAGTCAGACCTCAGGGGGCTTCGGCTATGGCTACACCTTC. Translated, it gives CASSQTSGGFGYGYTF.

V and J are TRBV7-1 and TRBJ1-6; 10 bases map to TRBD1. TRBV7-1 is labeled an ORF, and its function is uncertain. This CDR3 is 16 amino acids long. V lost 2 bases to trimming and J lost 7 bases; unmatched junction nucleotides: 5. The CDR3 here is CASSSPQDRGNSPLHF. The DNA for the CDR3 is TGTGCCAGCAGCTCACCGCAGGACAGGGGGAATTCACCCCTCCACTTT.

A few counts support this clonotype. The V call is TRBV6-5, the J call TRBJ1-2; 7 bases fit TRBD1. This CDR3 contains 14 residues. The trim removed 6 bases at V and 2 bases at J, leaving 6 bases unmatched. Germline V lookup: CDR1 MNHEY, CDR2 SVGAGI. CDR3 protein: CASRRQGANYGYTF. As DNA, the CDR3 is TGTGCCAGCAGGCGACAGGGAGCAAACTATGGCTACACCTTC.

Written as DNA, the CDR3 is TGTGCCACCAGCAGTGCTTCGGCAGGAGGAGGCTACACCTTC. As protein: CATSSASAGGGYTF. The chain joins TRBV15 to TRBJ1-2, with D unresolved. The CDR3 sequence is 14 residues long. The V gene lost 3 bases and the J gene lost 8 bases, with 16 bases spanning the gap. Germline lookup yields CDR1 LNHNV and CDR2 YYDKDF (reference sequence).

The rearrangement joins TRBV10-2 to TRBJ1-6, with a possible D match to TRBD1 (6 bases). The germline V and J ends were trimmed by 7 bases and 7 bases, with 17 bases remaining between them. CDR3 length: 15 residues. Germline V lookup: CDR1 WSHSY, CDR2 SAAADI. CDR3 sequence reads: CASKERGAPNSPLHF. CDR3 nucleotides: TGCGCCAGCAAAGAGAGGGGGGCCCCCAATTCACCCCTCCACTTT.

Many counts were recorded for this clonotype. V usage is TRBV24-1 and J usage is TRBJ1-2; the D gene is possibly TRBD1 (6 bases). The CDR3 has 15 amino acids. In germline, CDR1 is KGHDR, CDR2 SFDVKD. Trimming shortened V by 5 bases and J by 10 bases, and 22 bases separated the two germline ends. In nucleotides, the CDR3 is TGTGCCACCAGTGGTAACCGGGACAAATGGTCGGACTACACCTTC. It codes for CATSGNRDKWSDYTF.

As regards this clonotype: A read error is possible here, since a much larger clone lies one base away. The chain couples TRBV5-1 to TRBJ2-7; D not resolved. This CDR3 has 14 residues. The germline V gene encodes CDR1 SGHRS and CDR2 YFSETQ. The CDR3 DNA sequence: TGCGCCAGCAGCTTGTTACCAAAGAACTACGAGCTGTACTTC. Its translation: CASSLLPKNYELYF.

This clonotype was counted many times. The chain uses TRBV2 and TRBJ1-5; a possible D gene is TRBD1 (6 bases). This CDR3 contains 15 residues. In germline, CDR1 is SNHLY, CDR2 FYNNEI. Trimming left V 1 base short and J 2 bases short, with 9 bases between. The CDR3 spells CASSEVQGGNQPQHF. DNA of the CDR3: TGTGCCAGCAGTGAAGTACAGGGCGGCAATCAGCCCCAGCATTTT.

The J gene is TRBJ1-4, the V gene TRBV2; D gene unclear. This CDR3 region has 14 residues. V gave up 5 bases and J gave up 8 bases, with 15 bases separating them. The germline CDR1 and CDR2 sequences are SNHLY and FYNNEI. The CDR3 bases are TGTGCCAGCAGTCGGGCCCTCATGGGGGAAAAACTGTTTTTT. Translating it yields CASSRALMGEKLFF.

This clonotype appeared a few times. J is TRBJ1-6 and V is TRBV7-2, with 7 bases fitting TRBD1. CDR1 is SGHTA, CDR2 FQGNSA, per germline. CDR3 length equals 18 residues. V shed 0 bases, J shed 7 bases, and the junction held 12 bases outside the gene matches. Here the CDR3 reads CASSLAEGAGVANSPLHF. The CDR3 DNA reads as TGTGCCAGCAGCTTAGCTGAGGGGGCAGGGGTAGCCAATTCACCCCTCCACTTT.

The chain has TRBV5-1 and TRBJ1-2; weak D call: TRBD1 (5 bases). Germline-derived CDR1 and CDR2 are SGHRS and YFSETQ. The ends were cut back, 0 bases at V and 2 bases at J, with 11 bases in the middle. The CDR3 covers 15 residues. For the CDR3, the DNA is TGCGCCAGCAGCTTGGAGGGGTGGGCCAACTATGGCTACACCTTC. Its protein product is CASSLEGWANYGYTF.

The CDR3 DNA reads as TGTGCCAGCAGTAGTACAGGGGGCCGAAATTCACCCCTCCACTTT. Amino acid sequence: CASSSTGGRNSPLHF. V is TRBV6-5 and J is TRBJ1-6; 9 bases map to TRBD1. Looked up from germline, CDR1 is MNHEY and CDR2 is SVGAGI. The CDR3 contains 15 residues. Losses at the gene ends were 5 bases for V and 7 bases for J; bases not matched to a gene: 6.

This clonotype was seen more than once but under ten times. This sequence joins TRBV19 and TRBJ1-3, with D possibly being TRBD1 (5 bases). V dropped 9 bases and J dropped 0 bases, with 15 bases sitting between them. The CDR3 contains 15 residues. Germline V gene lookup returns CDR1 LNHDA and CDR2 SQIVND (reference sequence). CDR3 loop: CASSSQANSGNTIYF. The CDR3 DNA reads TGTGCCAGCAGTTCACAGGCCAACTCTGGAAACACCATATATTTT.